Listed here is a single T cell receptor (beta chain). A few counts support this clonotype. This receptor's antigen is unknown. There are no base qualities to consult, and no much larger clone falls within one base. Measured from the cysteine to the phenylalanine, the CDR3 is 15 residues long. Only the CDR3 region is kept as DNA, spanning 45 bases read in frame from base 1. Reading the germline V gene gives CDR1 SGHRS and CDR2 YFSETQ. Trimming costs V 0 bases and J 3 bases, and their ends lie 12 bases apart. This sample stems from a study of T cells after yellow fever vaccination (dated by TCRdb to the late 2010s). Concerning the study at large: The SMART-Seq v4 Ultra Low Input RNA kit was used to prepare libraries from fractions with low cell numbers. To follow T-cell clones before and after both primary and booster YFV17D yellow fever vaccination, bulk TCR alpha and beta repertoires underwent longitudinal sequencing. Two healthy male donors, one aged 18 to 29 and one aged 30 to 39 years, were included in the cohort. Blood samples were taken at several timepoints before and after primary and secondary immunization, and bulk PBMC replicates and cell subsets were isolated.

The research as a whole found: Most clones expanded after primary vaccination were re-detected after the booster (almost 97% of CD4 and 88% of CD8), suggesting broad memory maintenance. The study included only a couple of donors, which limits how far the findings can be generalized. A small share of clonotypes was detected in both CD4 and CD8 compartments, with the overlap likely arising from convergent recombination. The secondary T-cell response was weaker than the primary response but faster, peaking on day 5 instead of day 15. FACS-sorted repertoires could contain abundant contaminating clonotypes from the bulk population, so computational filtering was required.

The sample was run on an Illumina NovaSeq 6000. TCR cDNA was made using 5'RACE template switching, a step that added a universal primer site and unique molecular identifiers. Priming of cDNA synthesis was performed from both the TCR alpha and TCR beta constant segments. Library amplification involved two PCR steps, and the second step added sample barcodes and sequencing adapters. Sequencing of the libraries was done on either Illumina HiSeq 2500 (2x100 bp) or NovaSeq (2x150 bp). The authors' pipeline ran thus. MIGEC was used to demultiplex reads and collapse the reads into UMI consensus sequences, and MiXCR was used for V(D)J alignment. Vaccine-responding clonotypes were defined with edgeR using replicate PBMC samples, requiring FDR below 0.01 and a log2 fold change above 5 up to day 15. Each bulk clonotype received a CD4 or CD8 identity based on whether the sequenced CD4 or CD8 repertoire contained that clonotype at higher abundance. The public reads were quality trimmed at Q25 with fastp and then assembled into clones with MiXCR by TCRdb, keeping productive beta chains. Under each unique CDR3 protein, matching rows form one entry showing the most common genes and DNA. It is TCRdb's table, rather than the study itself, that gives the V and J calls and clone size. Present in this sample are some 97,000 distinct CDR3 sequences, under 6.5% of which were seen just once. Just over 40% of the sample rests with the top ten.

Explained via the paper, the treatment or condition label denotes: live attenuated yellow fever vaccine strain. PBMCs were isolated from peripheral blood using a standard Ficoll-Paque protocol. Dynabeads CD4 and CD8 positive selection kits were used to isolate the CD4 and CD8 T-cell fractions. TriZol was used to extract RNA from bulk PBMCs, from CD4 and CD8 fractions, and from dextramer-positive and dextramer-negative fractions. Material: CD8+ T cells sorted from PBMCs, obtained 10 days after the yellow fever booster vaccination. The TCR comes from a man between 18 and 35 years old who received the YFV17D yellow fever vaccine. Recombination joined TRBV5-1 with TRBJ1-1; TRBD1 could be the D gene, as 5 bases match. CDR3 region: CASSLARGRDTEAFF. The nucleotides are TGCGCCAGCAGCTTGGCGCGGGGCCGGGACACTGAAGCTTTCTTT.